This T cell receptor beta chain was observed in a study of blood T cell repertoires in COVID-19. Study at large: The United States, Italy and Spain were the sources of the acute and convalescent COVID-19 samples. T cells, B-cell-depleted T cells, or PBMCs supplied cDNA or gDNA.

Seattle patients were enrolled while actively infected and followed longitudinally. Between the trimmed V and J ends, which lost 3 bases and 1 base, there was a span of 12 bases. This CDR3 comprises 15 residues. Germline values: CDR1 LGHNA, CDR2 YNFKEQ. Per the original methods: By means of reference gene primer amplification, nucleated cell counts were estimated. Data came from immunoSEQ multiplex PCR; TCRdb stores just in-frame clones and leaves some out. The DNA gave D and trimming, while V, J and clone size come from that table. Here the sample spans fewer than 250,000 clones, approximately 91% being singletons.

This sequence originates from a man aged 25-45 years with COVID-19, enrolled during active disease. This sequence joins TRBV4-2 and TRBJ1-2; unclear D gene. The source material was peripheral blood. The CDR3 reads CASSQFGEDNYGYTF. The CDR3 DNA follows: TGTGCCAGCAGCCAGTTTGGGGAGGATAACTATGGCTACACCTTC.